This TCR beta chain was sequenced during a study of response to subunit inactivated influenza vaccine. Whole-study findings and limits: The authors put forward the suggestion that each seasonal influenza vaccination may bring in only a limited number of new T cells.

Via MiXCR, TCRdb re-called the RT-PCR reads, giving one row per CDR3 protein. The sample lists hundreds of thousands of distinct CDR3 sequences; roughly 23% were seen once. This clonotype was seen a handful of times. Its antigen remains unknown. CDR3 length: 18 residues. J was trimmed by 2 bases and V by 3 bases; bases with no gene match: 7. Germline V gives CDR1 SGHRS, CDR2 YFSETQ. This receptor was identified in a man over 45 who received an inactivated influenza vaccine. This chain links TRBV5-1 with TRBJ2-4; 14 nucleotides agree with TRBD2. This material consisted of CD4+ T cells sorted from PBMCs, taken more than 4 days after vaccination. CDR3 protein: CASSSPGLAGDPKNIQYF. CDR3 bases: TGCGCCAGCAGCTCCCCGGGACTAGCGGGAGATCCCAAAAACATTCAGTACTTC. Full variable domain (missing parts from reference TRBV5-1 and TRBJ2-4): KAGVTQTPRYLIKTRGQQVTLSCSPISGHRSVSWYQQTPGQGLQFLFEYFSETQRNKGNFPGRFSGRQFSNSRSEMNVSTLELGDSALYLCASSSPGLAGDPKNIQYFGAGTRLSVL.